This T cell receptor (beta chain) was recovered during a study of blood T cell repertoires in COVID-19. In the study overall: The United States, Italy and Spain provided the acute and convalescent COVID-19 samples.

Only one count was recorded for this clone. CDR3 length: 13 residues. Trimming took off 5 bases at V and 6 bases at J, with 13 bases between the two ends. The germline V gene has CDR1 SGHTA and CDR2 FQGTGA. As originally analysed: Amplified reference gene primers provided the basis for estimating nucleated cell counts. The protocol was immunoSEQ multiplex PCR, while the TCRdb copy is restricted to in-frame clones and leaves out a portion. The V and J calls and the clone size are those of that table, but D and trimming were determined from the DNA. This table holds about 200,000 clones, about 95% found once.

Material for sequencing was peripheral blood. This sequence joins TRBV7-3 and TRBJ1-2; D might be TRBD1 (6 bases). The TCR was taken from a man aged 30-40 years with COVID-19, enrolled during active disease. CDR3 sequence (DNA): TGTGCCAGCAGCAAGCAGGGGAGGGATGGCTACACCTTC. The encoded protein is CASSKQGRDGYTF.